This TCR beta chain came from a study of T cells expressing NK-cell markers. On the study more broadly: TCR beta repertoires came from sorted CD3+CD56+NKG2C+, CD3+CD56+NKG2C- and CD3+CD56-NKG2C+ T cells. Study-level points and caveats: The CD3+CD56-NKG2C+ fraction was also led by these clonotypes in a handful of donors.

The CDR3 totals 16 residues. The germline V gene has CDR1 LGHNA and CDR2 YSLEER. A word on this clonotype: The target antigen is unknown.

From its re-call of the 5' RACE reads, TCRdb lists each CDR3 protein once, without DNA. Recorded for this sample: roughly 300,000 distinct CDR3 sequences. The gene calls are TRBV4-3 and TRBJ1-3; the TCRdb call, TRBD1, lacks DNA for checking. The sample taken for sequencing was blood T cells: a sorted CD56 or NKG2C T cell subset, CD4+ or CD8+ T cells, or bulk PBMC T cells (not recorded which). The TCR sequence derives from a woman aged 18-69 years in good health. CDR3 in amino acids: CASSQDRGTPGNTIYF.